The entry below gives a single T cell receptor beta chain sequence along with its context. Its antigen is not known. PCR primers comprised 60 Vbeta and 13 Jbeta primers. This table comes from immunoSEQ multiplex PCR, and its TCRdb copy is limited to in-frame clones, with some not included. Of about 130,000 clones in the sample, approximately 86% were seen once. This record belongs to a study of cytomegalovirus exposure and HLA in healthy donors. Study conclusions and caveats: A reported reduction in N-insertions relative to the roughly 710-donor mean was seen in an Asian-associated ancestry cluster in a later analysis. CMV serostatus was the sole immune exposure data available. Of the V segments, some could not be distinguished, including TRBV6-2 and TRBV6-3, and were excluded.

Germline V gives CDR1 SGHTA, CDR2 FQGNSA. This CDR3 contains 13 residues. V was pared by 5 bases and J by 8 bases, with 5 bases of the junction left unmatched. V and J are TRBV7-2 and TRBJ1-4, with 7 bases aligning to TRBD1. Material: PBMCs. This TCR was sampled from a boy aged 10-17 years in good health and CMV-seronegative. The CDR3 sequence: CASSKGTVEKLFF. CDR3 bases: TGTGCCAGCAGCAAGGGGACAGTCGAAAAACTGTTTTTT.